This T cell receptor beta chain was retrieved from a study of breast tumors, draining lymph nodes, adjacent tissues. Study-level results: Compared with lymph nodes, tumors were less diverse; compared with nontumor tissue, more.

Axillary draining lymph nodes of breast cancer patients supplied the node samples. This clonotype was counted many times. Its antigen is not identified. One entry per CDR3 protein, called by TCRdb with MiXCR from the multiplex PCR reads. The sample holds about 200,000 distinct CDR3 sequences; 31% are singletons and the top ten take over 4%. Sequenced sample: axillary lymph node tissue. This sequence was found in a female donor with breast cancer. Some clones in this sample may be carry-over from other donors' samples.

This CDR3 is CASSFGTSEKSETQYF. CDR3 nucleotides: TGTGCCAGCAGCTTCGGGACTAGCGAGAAATCAGAGACCCAGTACTTC. This chain connects TRBV13 to TRBJ2-5; 10 nucleotides line up with TRBD2. Germline CDR1 is PRHDT and CDR2 is FYEKMQ (reference sequence). V gave up 3 bases and J gave up 4 bases; unmatched junction bases: 8. CDR3 length equals 16 residues.